This T cell receptor beta chain was identified in a study of blood T cells in healthy people across ages. A second roughly 6 to 12 cycle PCR used barcoded and J-beta primers. TCRdb re-called the 5' RACE reads through MiXCR, storing one row per CDR3 protein. Here the sample spans approximately 880,000 distinct CDR3 sequences, around 48% being singletons. There are 13 residues in the CDR3. The ends were cut back, 0 bases at V and 16 bases at J, with 15 bases in the middle. Per germline, CDR1 SGHTA and CDR2 FQGNSA. This clonotype originated in a man younger than 45 in good health. The sequencing input was blood. The V gene is TRBV7-2, the J gene TRBJ1-4, with D tentatively TRBD1 (6 bases). The CDR3 protein is CASSLAWGGPKFF. The CDR3 coding sequence is TGTGCCAGCAGCTTAGCGTGGGGGGGGCCCAAGTTTTTT.